The source of this T cell receptor (beta chain) is a study of CD8+ T cells in alopecia areata (dated by TCRdb to the late 2010s). Regarding the research as a whole: Treated patients were enrolled in an open-label pilot trial of oral tofacitinib at 5 to 10 mg twice daily for moderate-to-severe alopecia areata. Tofacitinib was given for 6 to 18 months, followed by 6 months of follow-up off drug to assess delayed response and recurrence. In treated patients, disease severity was measured using the SALT score, which gives the percentage of scalp surface area affected. High-throughput TCRbeta sequencing was used to examine T cell clonal expansion in alopecia areata in both the C3H/HeJ mouse model and human patients. Scalp tissue and sorted CD4+ and CD8+ peripheral blood T cells from patchy and totalis/universalis alopecia areata patients and from healthy controls were covered by human TCRbeta sequencing. Biopsies were taken from tofacitinib-treated patients at baseline and at 4 and 24 weeks of treatment, and a later scalp biopsy was taken in several of the tofacitinib-treated patients. Scalp clonality was compared across normal scalp (n=4), patchy alopecia areata scalp (n=8), and alopecia totalis/universalis scalp (n=8). The RNA source kit depended on sample type: the PAXgene miRNA kit for fixed scalp, the miRNeasy kit for PBMCs, and the RNeasy kit for mouse skin. TCRbeta CDR3 regions were amplified by immunoSEQ multiplex PCR using 35 Vbeta forward and 13 Jbeta reverse primers. General conclusions and limits of the study: The treated cohort was small, with a single nonresponder, so links between baseline CD8+ expansion and response need larger studies. Many expanded lesional clones persisted in scalp and blood during tofacitinib treatment, which may partly explain relapse after stopping treatment. Scalp TCR repertoire analysis is complicated because resident alphabeta T cells in normal human skin are also sequenced, whereas mouse skin is dominated by gammadelta T cells. Tofacitinib significantly lowered scalp clonality and the number of expanded CD8+ clones among the top 100 scalp clones. Compared with normal scalp, lesional scalp, particularly in alopecia totalis/universalis, had higher clonality and more expanded CD8+ clones, which suggests antigenic drive. Compared with mice, TCR sequences shared between patients were less clear, possibly partly because of HLA diversity across the patient population.

The time point label, read with the paper, signifies: roughly 26 weeks on oral tofacitinib. The treatment or condition tag for this specimen amounts to: oral pan-JAK inhibitor, 5-10 mg twice daily. From alopecia areata patients, peripheral blood was collected along with lesional scalp punch biopsies. PBMCs were isolated by density centrifugation and stained for CD3, CD4 and CD8, and CD4+ and CD8+ T cells were sorted on a FACSAria. Concerning this clone itself: What antigen it recognizes has not been identified. No quality values exist for individual bases; no much larger clone is one base distant.

The library was built by means of the immunoSEQ multiplex PCR assay. To provide template for TCR sequencing, every sample had RNA extracted and reverse transcribed into cDNA. SuperScript III was used for first-strand cDNA synthesis, primed with a 2:1 mix of oligo-dT and random hexamers. A synthetic immune receptor repertoire was used to gauge amplification bias, and whatever bias remained was removed computationally. The authors' pipeline ran thus. After raw reads were preprocessed to remove errors, the CDR3 was defined following IMGT conventions as running from the conserved cysteine to phenylalanine. Clonality was computed as 1 minus the Shannon entropy, with the entropy normalized by log2 of the number of productive unique TCRs. Whether scalp clones were CD4 or CD8 was inferred by matching scalp TCRbeta sequences against CD4 and CD8 repertoires sorted from blood. What TCRdb holds here is the immuneACCESS table cut down to in-frame rearrangements. Part of the clones is not present; checked against another copy, under half of the missing clones reflect an unresolved V gene, and the others are unexplained. V and J calls and clone size come straight from that table; D and trimming were deduced from the DNA. For this sample the table gives 150,000 to 200,000 clones, of which less than 65% were detected only once. Approximately 0.93% of the sample lies in the top ten.

Trimming at the junction amounts to 2 bases on V and 5 bases on J, and the germline ends lie 10 bases apart. According to the germline V gene, CDR1 reads SGHRS and CDR2 reads YFSETQ. There are 13 amino acids in the CDR3, from cysteine to phenylalanine inclusive. The only DNA kept is the CDR3, 39 bases in frame from the first base. This sample comprised CD4+ T cells sorted from blood, obtained at week 24, from a patient treated with tofacitinib. This sequence originates from a human donor with alopecia areata. The chain links TRBV5-1 with TRBJ2-5, with a weak D call of TRBD2 (6 bases match). The CDR3 region has the sequence CASSFLRGETQYF. The nucleotide sequence is TGCGCCAGCAGCTTCCTCCGGGGGGAGACCCAGTACTTC.